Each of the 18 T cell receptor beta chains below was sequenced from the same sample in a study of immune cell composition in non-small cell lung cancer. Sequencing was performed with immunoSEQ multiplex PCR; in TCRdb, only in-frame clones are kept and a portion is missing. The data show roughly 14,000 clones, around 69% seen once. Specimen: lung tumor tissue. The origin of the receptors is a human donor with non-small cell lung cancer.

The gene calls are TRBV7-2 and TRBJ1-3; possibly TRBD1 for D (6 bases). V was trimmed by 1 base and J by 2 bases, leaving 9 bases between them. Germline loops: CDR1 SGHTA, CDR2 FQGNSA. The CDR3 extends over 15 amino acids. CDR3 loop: CASSLDGTTGNTIYF. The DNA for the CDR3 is TGTGCCAGCAGCTTAGACGGGACAACTGGAAACACCATATATTTT.

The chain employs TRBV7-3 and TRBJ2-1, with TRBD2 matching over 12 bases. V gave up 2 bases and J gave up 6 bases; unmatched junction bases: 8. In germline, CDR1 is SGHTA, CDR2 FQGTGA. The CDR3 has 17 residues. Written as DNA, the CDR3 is TGTGCCAGCAGCTTATCCCAAACTAGCGGGGGGTTCAATGAGCAGTTCTTC. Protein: CASSLSQTSGGFNEQFF.

This chain's CDR3 is CASSRAGGNYGYTF. The CDR3 DNA is TGTGCCAGTAGTAGGGCAGGGGGGAACTATGGCTACACCTTC. This chain connects TRBV19 to TRBJ1-2, with 7 bases fitting TRBD1. V lost 4 bases, J lost 2 bases, and 4 bases stayed unmatched. CDR3 length: 14 residues. CDR1 is LNHDA and CDR2 is SQIVND in the germline V gene (reference sequence).

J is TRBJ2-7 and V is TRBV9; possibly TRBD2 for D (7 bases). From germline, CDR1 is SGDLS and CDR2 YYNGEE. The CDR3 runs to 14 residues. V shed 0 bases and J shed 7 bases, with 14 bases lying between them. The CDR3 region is CASSVDAGRGEQYF. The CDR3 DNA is TGTGCCAGCAGCGTAGACGCGGGGAGGGGGGAGCAGTACTTC.

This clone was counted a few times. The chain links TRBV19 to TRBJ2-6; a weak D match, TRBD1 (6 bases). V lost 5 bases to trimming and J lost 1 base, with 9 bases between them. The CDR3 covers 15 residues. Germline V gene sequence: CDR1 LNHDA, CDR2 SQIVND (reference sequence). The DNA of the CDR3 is TGTGCCAGTAGTTCTACAGGGTCTGGGGCCAACGTCCTGACTTTC. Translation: CASSSTGSGANVLTF.

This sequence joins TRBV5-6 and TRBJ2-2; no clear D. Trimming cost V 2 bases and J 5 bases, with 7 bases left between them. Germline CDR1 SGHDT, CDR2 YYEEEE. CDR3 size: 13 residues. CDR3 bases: TGTGCCAGCAGCTTTGCCCGGACCGGGGAGCTGTTTTTT. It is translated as CASSFARTGELFF. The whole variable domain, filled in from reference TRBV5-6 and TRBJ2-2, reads DAGVTQSPTHLIKTRGQQVTLRCSPKSGHDTVSWYQQALGQGPQFIFQYYEEEERQRGNFPDRFSGHQFPNYSSELNVNALLLGDSALYLCASSFARTGELFFGEGSRLTVL.

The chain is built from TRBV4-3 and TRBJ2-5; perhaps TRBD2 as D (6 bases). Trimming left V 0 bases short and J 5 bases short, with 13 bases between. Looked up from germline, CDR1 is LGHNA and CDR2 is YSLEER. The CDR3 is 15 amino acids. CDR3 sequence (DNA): TGCGCCAGCAGCCAAGAGGGGGGATCCTCGGAGACCCAGTACTTC. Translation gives CASSQEGGSSETQYF.

The CDR3 DNA follows: TGTGCCAGCACACGGTTAAGCTCCTACGAGCAGTACTTC. Amino acid sequence: CASTRLSSYEQYF. This chain connects TRBV2 to TRBJ2-7; no reliable D call. Germline CDR1 and CDR2: SNHLY and FYNNEI. Deletions cut 7 bases from V and 0 bases from J, with 10 bases between. This CDR3 has 13 residues. Combining the CDR3 with reference TRBV2 and TRBJ2-7 gives the whole variable domain EPEVTQTPSHQVTQMGQEVILRCVPISNHLYFYWYRQILGQKVEFLVSFYNNEISEKSEIFDDQFSVERPDGSNFTLKIRSTKLEDSAMYFCASTRLSSYEQYFGPGTRLTVT.

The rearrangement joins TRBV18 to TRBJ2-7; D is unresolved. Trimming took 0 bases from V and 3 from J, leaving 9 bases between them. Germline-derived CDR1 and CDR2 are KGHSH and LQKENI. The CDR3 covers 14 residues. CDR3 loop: CASSPPSQDYEQYF. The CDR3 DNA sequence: TGTGCCAGCTCACCACCGTCGCAGGACTACGAGCAGTACTTC.

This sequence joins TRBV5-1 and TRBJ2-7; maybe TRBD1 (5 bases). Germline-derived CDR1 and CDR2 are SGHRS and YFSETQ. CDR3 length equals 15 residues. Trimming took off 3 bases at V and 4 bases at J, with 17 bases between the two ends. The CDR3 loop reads CASSSGRLTEYEQYF. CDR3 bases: TGCGCCAGCAGCTCTGGCCGGTTGACAGAATACGAGCAGTACTTC.

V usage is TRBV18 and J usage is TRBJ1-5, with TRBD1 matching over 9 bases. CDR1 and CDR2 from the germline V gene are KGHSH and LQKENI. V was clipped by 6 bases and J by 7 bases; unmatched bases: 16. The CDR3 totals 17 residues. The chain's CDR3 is CASSKLIPGQGHQPQHF. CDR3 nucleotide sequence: TGTGCCAGCTCCAAACTAATACCGGGACAGGGCCACCAGCCCCAGCATTTT.

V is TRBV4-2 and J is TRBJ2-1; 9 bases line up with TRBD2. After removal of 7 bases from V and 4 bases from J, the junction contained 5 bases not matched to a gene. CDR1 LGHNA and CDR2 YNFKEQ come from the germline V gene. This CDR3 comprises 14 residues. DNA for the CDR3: TGTGCCAGCACGCGGGGGGGCATTTACAATGAGCAGTTCTTC. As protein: CASTRGGIYNEQFF.

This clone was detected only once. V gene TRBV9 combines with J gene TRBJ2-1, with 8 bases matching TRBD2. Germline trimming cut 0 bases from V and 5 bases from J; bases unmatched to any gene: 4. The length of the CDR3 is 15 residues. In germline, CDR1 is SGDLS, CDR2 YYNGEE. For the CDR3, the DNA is TGTGCCAGCAGCGTAGTCGGGGGGGCAAACAATGAGCAGTTCTTC. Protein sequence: CASSVVGGANNEQFF. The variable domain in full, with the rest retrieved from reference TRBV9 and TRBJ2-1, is DSGVTQTPKHLITATGQRVTLRCSPRSGDLSVYWYQQSLDQGLQFLIQYYNGEERAKGNILERFSAQQFPDLHSELNLSSLELGDSALYFCASSVVGGANNEQFFGPGTRLTVL.

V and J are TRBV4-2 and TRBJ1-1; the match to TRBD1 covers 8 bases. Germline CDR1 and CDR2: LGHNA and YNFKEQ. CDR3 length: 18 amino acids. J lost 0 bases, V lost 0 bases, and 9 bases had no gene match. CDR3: CASSQDFGTGSVNTEAFF. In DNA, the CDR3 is TGTGCCAGCAGCCAAGATTTTGGGACAGGAAGCGTGAACACTGAAGCTTTCTTT.

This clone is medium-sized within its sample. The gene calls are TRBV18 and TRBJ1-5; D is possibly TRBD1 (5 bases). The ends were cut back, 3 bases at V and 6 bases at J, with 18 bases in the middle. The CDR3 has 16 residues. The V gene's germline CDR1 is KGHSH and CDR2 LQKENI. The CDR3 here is CASSPGLGGVGQPQHF. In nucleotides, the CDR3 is TGTGCCAGCTCACCGGGGTTGGGGGGAGTCGGTCAGCCCCAGCATTTT.

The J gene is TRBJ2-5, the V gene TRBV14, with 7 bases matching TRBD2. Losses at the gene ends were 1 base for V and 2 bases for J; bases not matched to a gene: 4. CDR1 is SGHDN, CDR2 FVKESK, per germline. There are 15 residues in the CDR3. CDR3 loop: CASSQGGGGQETQYF. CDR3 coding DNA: TGTGCCAGCAGCCAAGGTGGCGGGGGACAAGAGACCCAGTACTTC. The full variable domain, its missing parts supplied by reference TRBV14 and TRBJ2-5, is EAGVTQFPSHSVIEKGQTVTLRCDPISGHDNLYWYRRVMGKEIKFLLHFVKESKQDESGMPNNRFLAERTGGTYSTLKVQPAELEDSGVYFCASSQGGGGQETQYFGPGTRLLVL.

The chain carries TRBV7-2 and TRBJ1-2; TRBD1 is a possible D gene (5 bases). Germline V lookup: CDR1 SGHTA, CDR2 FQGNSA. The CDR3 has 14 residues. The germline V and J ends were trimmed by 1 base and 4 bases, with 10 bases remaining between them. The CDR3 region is CASSLGGRLYGYTF. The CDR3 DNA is TGTGCCAGCAGCTTAGGGGGCAGGCTCTATGGCTACACCTTC.

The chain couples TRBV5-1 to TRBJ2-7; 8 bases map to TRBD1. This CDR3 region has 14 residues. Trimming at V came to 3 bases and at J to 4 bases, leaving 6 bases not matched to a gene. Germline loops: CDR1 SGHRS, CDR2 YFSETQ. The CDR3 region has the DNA TGCGCCAGCAGCTCACGACAGGGGAAGTACGAGCAGTACTTC. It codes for CASSSRQGKYEQYF.